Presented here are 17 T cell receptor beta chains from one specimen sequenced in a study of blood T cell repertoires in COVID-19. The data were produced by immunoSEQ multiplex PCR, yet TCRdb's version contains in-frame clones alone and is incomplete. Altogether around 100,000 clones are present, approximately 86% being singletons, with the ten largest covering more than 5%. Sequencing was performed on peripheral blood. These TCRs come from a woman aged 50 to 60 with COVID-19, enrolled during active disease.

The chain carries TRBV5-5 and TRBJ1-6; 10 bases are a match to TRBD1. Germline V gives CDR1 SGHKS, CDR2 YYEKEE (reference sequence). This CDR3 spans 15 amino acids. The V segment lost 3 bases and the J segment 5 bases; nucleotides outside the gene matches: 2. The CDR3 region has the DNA TGTGCCAGCAGCTACGGGACAGGGGATAATTCACCCCTCCACTTT. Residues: CASSYGTGDNSPLHF.

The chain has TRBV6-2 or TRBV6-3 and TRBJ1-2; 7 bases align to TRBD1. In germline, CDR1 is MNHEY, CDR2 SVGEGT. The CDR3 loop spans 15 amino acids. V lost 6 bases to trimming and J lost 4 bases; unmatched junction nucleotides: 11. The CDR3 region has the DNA TGTGCCAGCAGCCGCAGGGGGACCCTCCCCTATGGCTACACCTTC. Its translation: CASSRRGTLPYGYTF.

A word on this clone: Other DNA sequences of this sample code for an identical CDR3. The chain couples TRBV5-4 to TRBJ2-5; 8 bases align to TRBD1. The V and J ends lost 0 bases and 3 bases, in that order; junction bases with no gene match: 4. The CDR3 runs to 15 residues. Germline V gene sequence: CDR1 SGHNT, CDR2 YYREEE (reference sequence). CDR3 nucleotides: TGTGCCAGCAGCTTGGGCGGACAGGGCAAAGAGACCCAGTACTTC. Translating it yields CASSLGGQGKETQYF.

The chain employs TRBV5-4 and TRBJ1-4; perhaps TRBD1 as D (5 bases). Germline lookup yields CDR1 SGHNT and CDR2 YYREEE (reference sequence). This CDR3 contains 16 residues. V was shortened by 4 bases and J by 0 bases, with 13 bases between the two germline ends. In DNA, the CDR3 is TGTGCCAGCAGCCGCGGGGGTTTTGCAACTAATGAAAAACTGTTTTTT. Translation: CASSRGGFATNEKLFF.

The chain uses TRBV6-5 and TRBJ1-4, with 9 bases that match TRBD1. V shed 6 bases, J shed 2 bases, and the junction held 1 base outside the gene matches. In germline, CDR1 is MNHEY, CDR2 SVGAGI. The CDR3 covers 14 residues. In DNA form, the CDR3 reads TGTGCCAGCAGACAGGGGGCCACTAATGAAAAACTGTTTTTT. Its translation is CASRQGATNEKLFF.

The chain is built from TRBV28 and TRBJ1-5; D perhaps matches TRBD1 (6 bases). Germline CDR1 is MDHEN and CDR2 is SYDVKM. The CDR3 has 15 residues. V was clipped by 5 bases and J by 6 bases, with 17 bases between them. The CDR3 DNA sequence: TGTGCCAGCAGTCCGCCCACAGGGTTGGGTCAGCCCCAGCATTTT. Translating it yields CASSPPTGLGQPQHF. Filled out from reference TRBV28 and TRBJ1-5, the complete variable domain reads DVKVTQSSRYLVKRTGEKVFLECVQDMDHENMFWYRQDPGLGLRLIYFSYDVKMKEKGDIPEGYSVSREKKERFSLILESASTNQTSMYLCASSPPTGLGQPQHFGDGTRLSIL.

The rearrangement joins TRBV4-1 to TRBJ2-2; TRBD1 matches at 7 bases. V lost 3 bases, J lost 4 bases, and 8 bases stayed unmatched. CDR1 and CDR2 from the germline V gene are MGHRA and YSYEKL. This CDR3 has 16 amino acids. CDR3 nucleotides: TGCGCCAGCAGCCAGCGAGACAGGGCCGGCACCGGGGAGCTGTTTTTT. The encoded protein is CASSQRDRAGTGELFF.

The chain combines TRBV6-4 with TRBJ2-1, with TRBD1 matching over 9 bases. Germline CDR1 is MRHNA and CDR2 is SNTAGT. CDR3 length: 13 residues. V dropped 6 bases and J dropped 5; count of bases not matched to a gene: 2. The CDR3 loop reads CASRGTGNNEQFF. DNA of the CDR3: TGTGCCAGCAGGGGGACAGGGAACAATGAGCAGTTCTTC.

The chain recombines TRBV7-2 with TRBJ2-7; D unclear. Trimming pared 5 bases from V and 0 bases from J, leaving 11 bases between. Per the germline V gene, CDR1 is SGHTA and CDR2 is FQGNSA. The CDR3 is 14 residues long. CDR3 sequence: CASSQDWSSYEQYF. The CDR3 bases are TGTGCCAGCAGCCAAGACTGGAGCTCCTACGAGCAGTACTTC.

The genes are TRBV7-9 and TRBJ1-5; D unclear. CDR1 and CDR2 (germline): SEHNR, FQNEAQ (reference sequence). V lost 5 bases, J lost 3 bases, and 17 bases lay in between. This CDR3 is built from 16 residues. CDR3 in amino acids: CASSPHGSLFNQPQHF. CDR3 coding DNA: TGTGCCAGCAGCCCTCACGGATCACTATTCAATCAGCCCCAGCATTTT.

Written as DNA, the CDR3 is TGTGCCAGCAGCCAGACTAGCGGGGGGGCAGGTACAGATACGCAGTATTTT. Translated: CASSQTSGGAGTDTQYF. This chain connects TRBV6-4 to TRBJ2-3; TRBD2 agrees at 14 bases. The ends lost 6 bases at V and 3 bases at J; junction bases unmatched: 8. The CDR3 has 17 amino acids. Germline V gene data show CDR1 as MRHNA and CDR2 as SNTAGT.

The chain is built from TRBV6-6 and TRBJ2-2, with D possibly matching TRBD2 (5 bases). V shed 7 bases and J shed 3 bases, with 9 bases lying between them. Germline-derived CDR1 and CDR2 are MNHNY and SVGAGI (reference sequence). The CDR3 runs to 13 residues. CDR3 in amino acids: CASKASHTGELFF. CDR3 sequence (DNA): TGTGCCAGCAAGGCTAGCCACACCGGGGAGCTGTTTTTT.

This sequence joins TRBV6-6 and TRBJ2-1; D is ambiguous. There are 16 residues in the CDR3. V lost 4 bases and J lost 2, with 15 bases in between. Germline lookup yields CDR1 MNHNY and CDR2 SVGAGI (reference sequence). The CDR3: CASSSLGLSAYNEQFF. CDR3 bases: TGTGCCAGCAGTTCCCTTGGGCTCTCCGCCTACAATGAGCAGTTCTTC.

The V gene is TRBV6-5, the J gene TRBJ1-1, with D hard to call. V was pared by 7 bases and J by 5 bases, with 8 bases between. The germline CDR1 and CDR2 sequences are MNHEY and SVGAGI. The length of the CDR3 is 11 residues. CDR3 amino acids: CASTIHTEAFF. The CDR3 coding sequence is TGTGCCAGCACCATACATACTGAAGCTTTCTTT.

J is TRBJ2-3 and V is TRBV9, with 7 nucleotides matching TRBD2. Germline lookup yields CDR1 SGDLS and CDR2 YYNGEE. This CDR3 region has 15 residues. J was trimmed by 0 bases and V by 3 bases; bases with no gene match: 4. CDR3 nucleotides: TGTGCCAGCAGCGGCAGCGGGGTTAGCACAGATACGCAGTATTTT. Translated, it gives CASSGSGVSTDTQYF.

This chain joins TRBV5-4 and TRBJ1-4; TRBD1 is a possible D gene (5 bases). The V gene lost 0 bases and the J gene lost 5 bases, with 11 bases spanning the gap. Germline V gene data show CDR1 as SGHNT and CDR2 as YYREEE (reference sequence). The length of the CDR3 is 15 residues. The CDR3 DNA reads TGTGCCAGCAGCTTGGTGGGGGGGGAGAATGAAAAACTGTTTTTT. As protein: CASSLVGGENEKLFF.

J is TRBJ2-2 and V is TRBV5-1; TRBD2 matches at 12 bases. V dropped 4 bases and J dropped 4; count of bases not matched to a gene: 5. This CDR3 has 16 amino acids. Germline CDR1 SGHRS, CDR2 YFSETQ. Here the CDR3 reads CASSPWTSGATGELFF. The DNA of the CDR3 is TGCGCCAGCAGCCCGTGGACTAGCGGGGCCACCGGGGAGCTGTTTTTT.